A single TCR beta chain is shown here with its context. The ends lost 8 bases at V and 8 bases at J; junction bases unmatched: 7. Germline assignment: CDR1 WSHSY and CDR2 SAAADI. The CDR3 runs to 13 residues. In the authors' workflow: Researchers report that nucleated cell counts were estimated from reference gene primer amplification. Sequencing was performed with immunoSEQ multiplex PCR; in TCRdb, only in-frame clones are kept and a portion is missing. The DNA gave D and trimming, while V, J and clone size come from that table. The table shows fewer than 350,000 clones, with 85% to 90% occurring only once. This specimen comes from a study of blood T cell repertoires in COVID-19. Turning to the study itself: From the United States, Italy and Spain came samples of acute and convalescent COVID-19. T cells, B-cell-depleted T cells, or PBMCs supplied cDNA or gDNA.

This clonotype was sampled from a man between 35 and 55 years old with acute or convalescent COVID-19. Material for sequencing was peripheral blood. The chain couples TRBV10-2 to TRBJ2-1; 9 bases map to TRBD2. The CDR3 DNA reads as TGCGCCAGCGGTAGCGGGGGAAGACATGAGCAGTTCTTC. It specifies CASGSGGRHEQFF.